The 8 T cell receptor beta chains below all came from one sample that was sequenced in a study of shared clonotypes between healthy human individuals. Data came from immunoSEQ multiplex PCR; TCRdb stores just in-frame clones and leaves some out. The sample holds about 1.1 million clones, around 82% seen once. Sequencing input: memory CD4+ T cells from PBMCs. Subset reported: CD45RA-negative fraction. These receptors all stem from a man between 18 and 35 years old in good health. Some clones in this sample may be carry-over from other donors' samples.

The gene calls are TRBV11-2 and TRBJ2-7; perhaps TRBD2 as D (6 bases). V was cut by 6 bases and J by 0 bases, with 15 bases left in between. The CDR3 totals 15 residues. CDR1 is SGHAT, CDR2 FQNNGV, per germline. CDR3: CASSRSSDSSYEQYF. Written as DNA, the CDR3 is TGTGCCAGCAGTAGGTCTAGCGATAGCTCCTACGAGCAGTACTTC. The full variable domain, rest sourced from reference TRBV11-2 and TRBJ2-7, is EAGVAQSPRYKIIEKRQSVAFWCNPISGHATLYWYQQILGQGPKLLIQFQNNGVVDDSQLPKDRFSAERLKGVDSTLKIQPAKLEDSAVYLCASSRSSDSSYEQYFGPGTRLTVT.

The chain uses TRBV7-2 and TRBJ1-1; 10 bases map to TRBD1. Looked up from germline, CDR1 is SGHTA and CDR2 is FQGNSA. J was trimmed by 1 base and V by 6 bases; bases with no gene match: 8. The CDR3 has 16 residues. The CDR3 DNA follows: TGTGCCAGCAGACCTGGAGGGACAGGGGCGAACACTGAAGCTTTCTTT. It codes for CASRPGGTGANTEAFF. The full variable domain, its missing parts supplied by reference TRBV7-2 and TRBJ1-1, is GAGVSQSPSNKVTEKGKDVELRCDPISGHTALYWYRQSLGQGLEFLIYFQGNSAPDKSGLPSDRFSAERTGGSVSTLTIQRTQQEDSAVYLCASRPGGTGANTEAFFGQGTRLTVV.

The chain combines TRBV19 with TRBJ2-2; no clear D. The CDR3 spans 13 residues. V gave up 7 bases and J gave up 1 base, with 7 bases separating them. The V gene's germline CDR1 is LNHDA and CDR2 SQIVND (reference sequence). The DNA of the CDR3 is TGTGCCAGTATGACACTGAACACCGGGGAGCTGTTTTTT. This codes for CASMTLNTGELFF.

The chain joins TRBV7-8 to TRBJ2-5; 8 bases are shared with TRBD2. Unmatched junction bases numbered 4, after V lost 0 bases and J lost 4 bases. CDR1 and CDR2 (germline): SGHVS, FQNEAQ. The CDR3 spans 15 residues. The CDR3 bases are TGTGCCAGCAGCTTAGCGTTTGCGGGAGGAGAGACCCAGTACTTC. As protein: CASSLAFAGGETQYF.

This clone has a single count. The rearrangement uses TRBV4-2 and TRBJ2-7; D is ambiguous. Germline CDR1 and CDR2: LGHNA and YNFKEQ. Trimming left V 3 bases short and J 0 bases short, with 9 bases between. CDR3 size: 14 residues. CDR3 amino acids: CASSQAVSSYEQYF. The CDR3 DNA reads as TGTGCCAGCAGCCAGGCGGTGAGCTCCTACGAGCAGTACTTC.

This rearrangement joins TRBV30 to TRBJ1-6; no clear D. The CDR3 extends over 13 amino acids. Trimming pared 0 bases from V and 14 bases from J, leaving 14 bases between. The germline CDR1 and CDR2 sequences are GTSNPN and SVGIG (reference sequence). The CDR3 sequence is CAWSVRDQKTLHF. CDR3 bases: TGTGCCTGGAGTGTACGCGACCAGAAAACCCTCCACTTT.

This clone showed up just once. The chain couples TRBV11-2 to TRBJ2-7; 8 bases map to TRBD2. J gave up 1 base and V 5 bases, and 7 bases lay outside the gene matches. This CDR3 has 15 residues. Germline lookup yields CDR1 SGHAT and CDR2 FQNNGV. CDR3 loop: CASSPGLGGSYEQYF. The CDR3 bases are TGTGCCAGCAGCCCGGGACTAGGGGGGTCCTACGAGCAGTACTTC.

The genes are TRBV5-5 and TRBJ2-3, with D unclear. The V end lost 4 bases, the J end lost 6 bases, and 12 bases lay between the germline ends. The CDR3 contains 13 residues. The germline V gene has CDR1 SGHKS and CDR2 YYEKEE (reference sequence). The chain's CDR3 is CASSPTVSDTQYF. CDR3 DNA: TGTGCCAGCAGCCCTACGGTGTCGGATACGCAGTATTTT.